These 26 T cell receptor beta chains were sequenced from one sample in a study of T cell clones after liver transplantation. Here immunoSEQ multiplex PCR was the method, and the copy in TCRdb shows in-frame clones only, minus some. The data hold some 70,000 clones, with 75% to 90% observed a single time. The source material was CD4+ T cells from blood, sampled before liver transplant. The receptor set was obtained from a human donor who received a liver transplant.

This chain links TRBV19 with TRBJ2-1, with unresolved D. Germline CDR1 is LNHDA and CDR2 is SQIVND (reference sequence). The CDR3 consists of 15 residues. V was clipped by 4 bases and J by 0 bases, with 10 bases between them. CDR3 in DNA: TGTGCCAGTAGTACCCTATTGAGCTCCTACAATGAGCAGTTCTTC. This codes for CASSTLLSSYNEQFF.

The gene calls are TRBV5-1 and TRBJ2-3; D is perhaps TRBD1 (5 bases). This CDR3 has 16 residues. Trimming left V 0 bases short and J 4 bases short, with 15 bases between. Germline CDR1 SGHRS, CDR2 YFSETQ. The CDR3 sequence is CASSLEGPVGPDTQYF. CDR3 in DNA: TGCGCCAGCAGCTTGGAGGGGCCCGTTGGCCCAGATACGCAGTATTTT.

V usage is TRBV19 and J usage is TRBJ1-1, with a possible D match to TRBD1 (5 bases). The CDR3 spans 15 residues. Germline V CDR1 and CDR2: LNHDA, SQIVND (reference sequence). V lost 10 bases, J lost 3 bases, and 21 bases lay in between. The chain's CDR3 is CAIHPGGVSDTEAFF. The CDR3 DNA sequence: TGTGCCATCCATCCCGGGGGGGTCTCGGACACTGAAGCTTTCTTT.

The chain links TRBV18 to TRBJ2-3, with D perhaps being TRBD1 or TRBD2 (5 bases each). V lost 4 bases and J lost 0, with 5 bases in between. The CDR3 totals 13 residues. Germline V gene sequence: CDR1 KGHSH, CDR2 LQKENI. The CDR3 nucleotides read TGTGCCAGCTCACGGGACAGCACAGATACGCAGTATTTT. The encoded protein is CASSRDSTDTQYF.

This clone occurred a few times. The chain combines TRBV9 with TRBJ2-1, with D unclear. Trimming removed 0 bases from V and 2 bases from J, with 12 bases in between. CDR1 and CDR2 from the germline V gene are SGDLS and YYNGEE. CDR3 size: 16 residues. CDR3 amino acids: CASSVEVASAYNEQFF. DNA for the CDR3: TGTGCCAGCAGCGTAGAGGTGGCGAGCGCCTACAATGAGCAGTTCTTC.

This sequence joins TRBV15 and TRBJ2-1; 7 bases are shared with TRBD2. CDR1 and CDR2 (germline): LNHNV, YYDKDF (reference sequence). There are 15 residues in the CDR3. The J segment lost 7 bases and the V segment lost 1 base, leaving 7 bases of the junction unmatched. DNA of the CDR3: TGTGCCACCAGCAGAGTTGCGGGAGCAAGGAATGAGCAGTTCTTC. It codes for CATSRVAGARNEQFF.

In its sample, this clone was seen a few times. This sequence joins TRBV2 and TRBJ1-4; D is unresolved. Germline assignment: CDR1 SNHLY and CDR2 FYNNEI. The CDR3 totals 11 residues. The V gene lost 7 bases and the J gene lost 4 bases, with 4 bases spanning the gap. CDR3 bases: TGTGCCAGCACAGTTAATGAAAAACTGTTTTTT. This translates into CASTVNEKLFF. Full variable domain (remainder filled in from reference TRBV2 and TRBJ1-4): EPEVTQTPSHQVTQMGQEVILRCVPISNHLYFYWYRQILGQKVEFLVSFYNNEISEKSEIFDDQFSVERPDGSNFTLKIRSTKLEDSAMYFCASTVNEKLFFGSGTQLSVL.

The gene calls are TRBV28 and TRBJ2-2; perhaps TRBD1 as D (6 bases). The CDR3 runs to 14 residues. The germline gives CDR1 MDHEN, CDR2 SYDVKM. Trimming cost V 6 bases and J 5 bases, with 13 bases left between them. CDR3 nucleotide sequence: TGTGCCAGCAGACGTGGACAGCTAACCGGGGAGCTGTTTTTT. It specifies CASRRGQLTGELFF.

The chain is built from TRBV5-1 and TRBJ2-5; no definite D call. Trimming took off 1 base at V and 5 bases at J, with 9 bases between the two ends. The germline V gene has CDR1 SGHRS and CDR2 YFSETQ. The CDR3 consists of 13 residues. For the CDR3, the DNA is TGCGCCAGCAGCTTGACCCCATCCGAGACCCAGTACTTC. Translation gives CASSLTPSETQYF.

This clone appeared a few times. V gene TRBV28 combines with J gene TRBJ1-2; tentative D call: TRBD1 (5 bases). V was shortened by 3 bases and J by 6 bases, with 8 bases between the two germline ends. Germline V CDR1 and CDR2: MDHEN, SYDVKM. This CDR3 is built from 12 residues. The CDR3 DNA is TGTGCCAGCAGTTTTCAGGGAGATGGCTACACCTTC. This encodes CASSFQGDGYTF.

This clone is a singleton in its sample. V gene TRBV18 combines with J gene TRBJ1-4; maybe TRBD1 (5 bases). The CDR3 length is 14 residues. Trimming removed 6 bases from V and 5 bases from J, with 13 bases in between. CDR1 is KGHSH, CDR2 LQKENI, per germline. The CDR3 coding sequence is TGTGCCAGCTCGCCGAGACAGCAAAATGAAAAACTGTTTTTT. Encoded protein: CASSPRQQNEKLFF.

The V call is TRBV2, the J call TRBJ1-5; D gene ambiguous. Germline V gene sequence: CDR1 SNHLY, CDR2 FYNNEI. Trimming shortened V by 0 bases and J by 7 bases, and 16 bases separated the two germline ends. This CDR3 has 16 residues. CDR3 sequence: CASSEAYPGEGQPQHF. Here the CDR3 DNA reads TGTGCCAGCAGTGAAGCGTACCCCGGGGAAGGGCAGCCCCAGCATTTT.

The chain has TRBV6-1 and TRBJ1-5; D remains ambiguous. With 8 bases removed from V and 0 bases from J, the gap between germline ends came to 11 bases. Germline CDR1 MNHNS, CDR2 SASEGT. This CDR3 has 14 amino acids. CDR3 DNA sequence: TGTGCCAGCGGCGGACCGACTAGCAATCAGCCCCAGCATTTT. Translated: CASGGPTSNQPQHF.

The gene calls are TRBV9 and TRBJ2-3, with 11 bases matching TRBD1. After removal of 4 bases from V and 4 bases from J, the junction contained 2 bases not matched to a gene. This CDR3 has 14 residues. The germline V gene encodes CDR1 SGDLS and CDR2 YYNGEE. CDR3 sequence reads: CASSRGQGADTQYF. The CDR3 DNA reads TGTGCCAGCAGCCGGGGACAGGGGGCAGATACGCAGTATTTT.

The rearrangement uses TRBV11-2 and TRBJ1-5, with a tentative D call TRBD1 (5 bases). The CDR3 extends over 15 amino acids. V was shortened by 4 bases and J by 7 bases, with 17 bases between the two germline ends. Germline-derived CDR1 and CDR2 are SGHAT and FQNNGV. CDR3 in DNA: TGTGCCAGCAGCTCTCTCGAGGGGACCGGGCAGCCCCAGCATTTT. It codes for CASSSLEGTGQPQHF.

The V call is TRBV6-6, the J call TRBJ1-2, with 7 bases lining up with TRBD1. V dropped 2 bases and J dropped 4; count of bases not matched to a gene: 4. This CDR3 is built from 14 residues. Germline loops: CDR1 MNHNY, CDR2 SVGAGI (reference sequence). In nucleotides, the CDR3 is TGTGCCAGCAGTTACCGGACAGGCGGCTATGGCTACACCTTC. As protein: CASSYRTGGYGYTF.

The chain couples TRBV28 to TRBJ2-6, with 7 bases matching TRBD1. The J segment lost 4 bases and the V segment lost 7 bases, leaving 7 bases of the junction unmatched. Per germline, CDR1 MDHEN and CDR2 SYDVKM. CDR3 length: 15 amino acids. CDR3 loop: CASIRQGTGANVLTF. For the CDR3, the DNA is TGTGCCAGCATCCGACAGGGAACCGGGGCCAACGTCCTGACTTTC.

V usage is TRBV14 and J usage is TRBJ2-5; 14 bases align to TRBD2. V lost 4 bases and J lost 4; bases outside the gene matches: 8. The CDR3 length is 17 residues. Germline V gives CDR1 SGHDN, CDR2 FVKESK. This CDR3 reads CASSPGLAGVVRETQYF. CDR3 nucleotide sequence: TGTGCCAGCAGCCCGGGACTAGCGGGAGTCGTACGAGAGACCCAGTACTTC. The full variable domain, its missing parts supplied by reference TRBV14 and TRBJ2-5, is EAGVTQFPSHSVIEKGQTVTLRCDPISGHDNLYWYRRVMGKEIKFLLHFVKESKQDESGMPNNRFLAERTGGTYSTLKVQPAELEDSGVYFCASSPGLAGVVRETQYFGPGTRLLVL.

The chain has TRBV28 and TRBJ2-3; D uncertain. The CDR3 has 14 residues. V lost 5 bases to trimming and J lost 5 bases, with 14 bases between them. Germline CDR1 reads MDHEN; CDR2 reads SYDVKM. The CDR3 here is CASSPSPGIDTQYF. The DNA of the CDR3 is TGTGCCAGCAGTCCCAGCCCTGGGATAGATACGCAGTATTTT.

This clone was recorded only once. The chain couples TRBV10-3 to TRBJ2-3; D not resolved. The CDR3 covers 14 residues. Germline V gene sequence: CDR1 ENHRY, CDR2 SYGVKD. V was clipped by 10 bases and J by 4 bases, with 18 bases between them. Here the CDR3 DNA reads TGTGCCACTCGAGGCGAGTATTCCTCAGATACGCAGTATTTT. Protein sequence: CATRGEYSSDTQYF.

The chain couples TRBV7-3 to TRBJ1-1; no definite D call. V was shortened by 1 base and J by 4 bases, with 13 bases between the two germline ends. Germline V lookup: CDR1 SGHTA, CDR2 FQGTGA. This CDR3 comprises 15 residues. The CDR3 bases are TGTGCCAGCAGCTTAAGGGCTGACGTGGGCACTGAAGCTTTCTTT. Translating it yields CASSLRADVGTEAFF.

The chain joins TRBV7-2 to TRBJ2-7; 8 bases line up with TRBD2. The CDR3 is made up of 17 amino acids. V shed 2 bases and J 1 base; nucleotides not matched to a gene: 10. The germline V gene encodes CDR1 SGHTA and CDR2 FQGNSA. The CDR3 nucleotides are TGTGCCAGCAGCTTAACTCTAGCGGGCCAGGCTTCCTACGAGCAGTACTTC. It is translated as CASSLTLAGQASYEQYF.

This clone appeared a few times. V usage is TRBV28 and J usage is TRBJ2-1; no clear D. This CDR3 region has 13 residues. The V and J ends lost 6 bases and 6 bases respectively, with 12 bases between them. The germline V gene has CDR1 MDHEN and CDR2 SYDVKM. CDR3 loop: CASRVAGSNEQFF. CDR3 nucleotide sequence: TGTGCCAGCAGGGTCGCTGGTTCCAATGAGCAGTTCTTC.

The J gene is TRBJ2-5, the V gene TRBV4-1; the D is unclear. There are 13 residues in the CDR3. The V end lost 1 base, the J end lost 5 bases, and 8 bases lay between the germline ends. Germline CDR1 MGHRA, CDR2 YSYEKL. Written as DNA, the CDR3 is TGCGCCAGCAGCCAAGCCCTGGGTGAGACCCAGTACTTC. Encoded protein: CASSQALGETQYF.

The chain uses TRBV5-5 and TRBJ2-7; no reliable D call. The CDR3 consists of 15 residues. Germline loops: CDR1 SGHKS, CDR2 YYEKEE (reference sequence). Trimming cost V 0 bases and J 4 bases, with 14 bases left between them. CDR3 loop: CASSLAGRLEYEQYF. The CDR3, as DNA: TGTGCCAGCAGCTTGGCTGGTAGGCTGGAATACGAGCAGTACTTC.

The genes are TRBV9 and TRBJ2-4; D call uncertain. CDR3 length equals 15 residues. Trimming removed 4 bases at V and 0 bases at J, with 11 bases between. The germline V gene encodes CDR1 SGDLS and CDR2 YYNGEE. CDR3 sequence reads: CASSPNDLAKNIQYF. The CDR3 DNA reads as TGTGCCAGCAGCCCTAACGATTTAGCCAAAAACATTCAGTACTTC.